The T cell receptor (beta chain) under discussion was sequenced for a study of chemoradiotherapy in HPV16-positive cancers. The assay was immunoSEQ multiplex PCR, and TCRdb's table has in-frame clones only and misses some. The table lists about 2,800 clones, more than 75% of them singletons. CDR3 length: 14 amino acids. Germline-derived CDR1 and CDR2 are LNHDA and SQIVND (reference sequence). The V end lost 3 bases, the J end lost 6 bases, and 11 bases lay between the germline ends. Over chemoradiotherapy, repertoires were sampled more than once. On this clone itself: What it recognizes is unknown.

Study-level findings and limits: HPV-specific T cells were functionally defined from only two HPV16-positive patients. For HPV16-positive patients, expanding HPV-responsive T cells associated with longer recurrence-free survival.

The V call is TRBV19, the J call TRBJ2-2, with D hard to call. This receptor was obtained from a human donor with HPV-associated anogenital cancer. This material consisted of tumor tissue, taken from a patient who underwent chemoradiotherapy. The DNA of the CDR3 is TGTGCCAGTAGTATCACCGAATCATCCGGGGAGCTGTTTTTT. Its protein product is CASSITESSGELFF.